The 18 T cell receptor beta chains reported below all come from one sample, sequenced in a study of shared clonotypes between healthy human individuals. Profiled with immunoSEQ multiplex PCR; TCRdb holds only in-frame clones, not every one. The sample lists over 850,000 clones, roughly 74% occurring once. What was sequenced was memory CD4+ T cells from PBMCs. Subset noted: CD45RA-negative fraction. The source of these receptors is a man between 18 and 35 years old in good health. Some clones in this sample may be carry-over from other donors' samples.

The chain has TRBV5-4 and TRBJ1-3; D might be TRBD1 (6 bases). The CDR3 totals 17 residues. Germline-derived CDR1 and CDR2 are SGHNT and YYREEE (reference sequence). The V gene lost 1 base and the J gene lost 0 bases, with 14 bases spanning the gap. The CDR3 here is CASSLSRRGLSGNTIYF. The CDR3 nucleotides are TGTGCCAGCAGCTTGTCCCGCAGGGGCCTCTCTGGAAACACCATATATTTT.

This clone was detected many times. Other DNA sequences in the sample encode the same CDR3. This chain connects TRBV9 to TRBJ2-3; D unclear. Germline V gives CDR1 SGDLS, CDR2 YYNGEE. Trimming cost V 4 bases and J 1 base, with 16 bases left between them. The CDR3 has 16 residues. CDR3 DNA sequence: TGTGCCAGCAGCATTAGGGATCCGGCGGGCACAGATACGCAGTATTTT. It yields the protein CASSIRDPAGTDTQYF.

The table lists this clone with a few counts. The chain carries TRBV4-1 and TRBJ2-1, with 13 bases fitting TRBD2. CDR3 length: 19 residues. V lost 1 base, J lost 2 bases, and 8 bases stayed unmatched. Germline V gives CDR1 MGHRA, CDR2 YSYEKL. The CDR3 region has the DNA TGCGCCAGCAGCCAAGCCGGGACTAGCGGGATTGGCACCTACAATGAGCAGTTCTTC. Protein: CASSQAGTSGIGTYNEQFF.

Details on this clone: The junction shows a germline mismatch at one end, possibly a read error. The rearrangement uses TRBV30 and TRBJ2-7; D unclear. Germline-derived CDR1 and CDR2 are GTSNPN and SVGIG (reference sequence). This CDR3 has 12 residues. The DNA for the CDR3 is TGTGCCTGGAGTGTACAAATAGGGCCCCTGCGCTTC. This sequence encodes CAWSVQIGPLRF.

Concerning this clone: One base away lies a much larger clone, so this may be a sequencing read error. The V gene is TRBV18, the J gene TRBJ2-7; 11 bases map to TRBD1. Germline CDR1 reads KGHSH; CDR2 reads LQKENI. The CDR3 loop spans 17 amino acids. The CDR3 bases are TGTGCCAACTCACCACCTGCTTTGGACAGGGGGCTCTACGAGCAGTACTTC. It codes for CANSPPALDRGLYEQYF. Full variable domain (outside the CDR3, taken from reference TRBV18 and TRBJ2-7): NAGVMQNPRHLVRRRGQEARLRCSPMKGHSHVYWYRQLPEEGLKFMVYLQKENIIDESGMPKERFSAEFPKEGPSILRIQQVVRGDSAAYFCANSPPALDRGLYEQYFGPGTRLTVT.

The chain couples TRBV7-9 to TRBJ2-5, with D perhaps given as TRBD1 or TRBD2 (5 bases each). The J call may not be correct, given that the DNA end is closer to TRBJ2-7. The CDR3 runs 14 residues. The germline V gene has CDR1 SEHNR and CDR2 FQNEAQ (reference sequence). CDR3 sequence: CASSLGLASYEQYF. In DNA form, the CDR3 reads TGTGCCAGCAGCTTGGGGCTAGCCTCCTACGAGCAGTACTTC.

The CDR3 DNA follows: TGTGCCAGCAGCCTCCTCCCCGGGGGCAGGGAGGCGAAGTACTTC. Protein sequence: CASSLLPGGREAKYF. This chain links TRBV4-2 with TRBJ2-7; D may correspond to TRBD1 or TRBD2 (6 bases each). This CDR3 has 15 residues. V shed 4 bases and J shed 11 bases, with 24 bases lying between them. Per germline, CDR1 LGHNA and CDR2 YNFKEQ.

This clone appeared once. CDR3 loop: CASSRTQRDGHEQYF. CDR3 DNA sequence: TGTGCCAGCAGCCGTACACAACGGGACGGCCACGAGCAGTACTTC. The V and J genes are TRBV7-9 and TRBJ2-7; D may be TRBD1 or TRBD2 (5 bases each). Trimming left V 5 bases short and J 5 bases short, with 19 bases between. The V gene's germline CDR1 is SEHNR and CDR2 FQNEAQ (reference sequence). CDR3 size: 15 residues.

A word on this clone: A much larger clonotype is one base distant, so this may be a read error. The J gene is TRBJ2-7, the V gene TRBV7-9; D is perhaps TRBD1 (5 bases). The CDR3 consists of 13 residues. Trimming pared 7 bases from V and 3 bases from J, leaving 13 bases between. From germline, CDR1 is SEHNR and CDR2 FQNEAQ (reference sequence). CDR3 in DNA: TGTGCCAGCAAGTTAGGCAGGGACTACGAGCAGTACTTC. Its protein is CASKLGRDYEQYF.

This clone occurred once. The chain recombines TRBV10-3 with TRBJ1-1; unclear D gene. Germline CDR1 is ENHRY and CDR2 is SYGVKD. The CDR3 covers 13 residues. V was trimmed by 6 bases and J by 0 bases, leaving 8 bases between them. The CDR3 reads CAIRGNLNTEAFF. In nucleotides, the CDR3 is TGTGCCATCAGGGGGAACCTGAACACTGAAGCTTTCTTT.

Note on this clone: Other DNA sequences in this specimen translate into the identical CDR3. V usage is TRBV18 and J usage is TRBJ1-1; 8 bases align to TRBD1. The V segment lost 6 bases and the J segment 1 base; nucleotides outside the gene matches: 4. The CDR3 length is 14 residues. Germline values: CDR1 KGHSH, CDR2 LQKENI. The CDR3 here is CASSQTGGNTEAFF. In DNA, the CDR3 is TGTGCCAGCTCCCAAACAGGGGGGAACACTGAAGCTTTCTTT.

This clone was detected many times. Other DNA sequences in the same sample also yield this CDR3. The CDR3: CASSQRENYGYTF. The CDR3 DNA reads TGCGCCAGCAGCCAAAGGGAGAACTATGGCTACACCTTC. The rearrangement uses TRBV4-1 and TRBJ1-2; no clear D gene. The CDR3 length is 13 residues. The germline V and J ends were trimmed by 2 bases and 2 bases, with 6 bases remaining between them. Looked up from germline, CDR1 is MGHRA and CDR2 is YSYEKL.

This clone appeared a few times. This sequence joins TRBV9 and TRBJ2-7; D is unclear. In germline, CDR1 is SGDLS, CDR2 YYNGEE. V shed 2 bases and J shed 2 bases, with 11 bases lying between them. This CDR3 is built from 14 residues. This CDR3 is CASSVTSTAYEQYF. Written as DNA, the CDR3 is TGTGCCAGCAGCGTTACGAGTACCGCCTACGAGCAGTACTTC.

The chain joins TRBV30 to TRBJ2-2; no firm D call. Trimming left V 7 bases short and J 7 bases short, with 19 bases between. This CDR3 is 14 amino acids long. Germline assignment: CDR1 GTSNPN and CDR2 SVGIG (reference sequence). The CDR3 protein is CAYRMIGNYGELFF. The CDR3 nucleotides are TGTGCCTACCGGATGATAGGGAACTACGGGGAGCTGTTTTTT. Complete variable domain (other parts from reference TRBV30 and TRBJ2-2): SQTIHQWPATLVQPVGSPLSLECTVEGTSNPNLYWYRQAAGRGLQLLFYSVGIGQISSEVPQNLSASRPQDRQFILSSKKLLLSDSGFYLCAYRMIGNYGELFFGEGSRLTVL.

This clone has a handful of counts. This chain links TRBV28 with TRBJ2-7; perhaps D is TRBD1 or TRBD2 (5 bases each). Germline V CDR1 and CDR2: MDHEN, SYDVKM. The CDR3 totals 14 residues. Trimming stripped 6 bases from V and 5 bases from J, with 17 bases between. As DNA, the CDR3 is TGTGCCAGCAGCATTATCGGGGCGTCTCACGAGCAGTACTTC. The encoded protein is CASSIIGASHEQYF. Drawing the rest from reference TRBV28 and TRBJ2-7, the complete variable domain is DVKVTQSSRYLVKRTGEKVFLECVQDMDHENMFWYRQDPGLGLRLIYFSYDVKMKEKGDIPEGYSVSREKKERFSLILESASTNQTSMYLCASSIIGASHEQYFGPGTRLTVT.

The chain combines TRBV5-5 with TRBJ1-3; possibly TRBD1 for D (5 bases). This CDR3 has 15 residues. Looked up from germline, CDR1 is SGHKS and CDR2 is YYEKEE (reference sequence). V lost 0 bases and J 4 bases, leaving 11 bases between the germline ends. The CDR3 is CASSLAGGSGNTIYF. The CDR3 coding sequence is TGTGCCAGCAGCTTGGCCGGGGGGAGCGGAAACACCATATATTTT.

In DNA form, the CDR3 reads TGTGCCAGCAGCCCGGGGTGGTCGTTCTCCTACGAGCAGTACTTC. Protein sequence: CASSPGWSFSYEQYF. This chain connects TRBV6-5 to TRBJ2-7; D perhaps matches TRBD2 (5 bases). The CDR3 sequence is 15 residues long. V shed 6 bases and J shed 0 bases, with 15 bases lying between them. Germline assignment: CDR1 MNHEY and CDR2 SVGAGI.

The chain couples TRBV19 to TRBJ2-5; D may correspond to TRBD1 or TRBD2 (6 bases each). Trimming removed 8 bases at V and 5 bases at J, with 21 bases between. The V gene's germline CDR1 is LNHDA and CDR2 SQIVND (reference sequence). There are 15 residues in the CDR3. CDR3 nucleotides: TGTGCCAGTTCGGTTACCCAGGGGAGGAGGGAGACCCAGTACTTC. Translating gives CASSVTQGRRETQYF.